Here is one TCR beta chain with its context. The antigen is unknown. One junction end disagrees with the germline gene, perhaps due to a read error. This PCR relied on a set of 60 Vbeta primers and 13 Jbeta primers. The assay was immunoSEQ multiplex PCR, and TCRdb's table has in-frame clones only and misses some. The sample contains about 150,000 clones, about two thirds of which appear only once. This sample is part of a study of cytomegalovirus exposure and HLA in healthy donors. Study results and limitations: Some V segments (TRBV6-2 and TRBV6-3 among them) were excluded as indistinguishable.

CDR1 and CDR2 from the germline V gene are LGHNA and YSLEER. The CDR3 runs to 16 residues. The V gene is TRBV4-3, the J gene TRBJ2-3, with D perhaps matching TRBD1 (5 bases). The TCR comes from a man in his forties or fifties in good health and CMV-seropositive. Sequencing used PBMCs. The CDR3: CASSQDLAYGTGTQYF. CDR3 nucleotides: TGCGCCAGCAGCCAAGATTTGGCCTATGGCACAGGTACGCAGTATTTT.